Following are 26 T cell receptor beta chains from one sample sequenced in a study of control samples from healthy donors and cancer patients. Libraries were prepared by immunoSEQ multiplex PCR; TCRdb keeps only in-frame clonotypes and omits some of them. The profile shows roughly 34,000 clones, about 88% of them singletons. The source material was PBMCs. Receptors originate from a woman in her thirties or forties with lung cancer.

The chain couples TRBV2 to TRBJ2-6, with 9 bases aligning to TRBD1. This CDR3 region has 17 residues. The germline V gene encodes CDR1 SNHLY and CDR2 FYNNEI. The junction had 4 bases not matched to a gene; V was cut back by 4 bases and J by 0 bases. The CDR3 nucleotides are TGTGCCAGCAGTGCCGGGACAGGGTACTCTGGGGCCAACGTCCTGACTTTC. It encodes CASSAGTGYSGANVLTF.

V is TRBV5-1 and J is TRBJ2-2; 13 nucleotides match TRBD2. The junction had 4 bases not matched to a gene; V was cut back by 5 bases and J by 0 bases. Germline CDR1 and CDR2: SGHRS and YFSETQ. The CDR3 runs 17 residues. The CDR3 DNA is TGCGCCAGCAGTATGGGACTAGCGGGGACGAACACCGGGGAGCTGTTTTTT. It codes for CASSMGLAGTNTGELFF. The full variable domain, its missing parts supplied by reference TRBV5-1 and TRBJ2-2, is KAGVTQTPRYLIKTRGQQVTLSCSPISGHRSVSWYQQTPGQGLQFLFEYFSETQRNKGNFPGRFSGRQFSNSRSEMNVSTLELGDSALYLCASSMGLAGTNTGELFFGEGSRLTVL.

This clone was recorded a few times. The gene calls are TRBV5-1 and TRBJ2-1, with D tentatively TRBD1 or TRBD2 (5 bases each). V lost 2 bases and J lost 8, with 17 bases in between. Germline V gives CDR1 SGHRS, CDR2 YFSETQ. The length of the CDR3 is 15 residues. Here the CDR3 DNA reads TGCGCCAGCAGCTTAACAGGTGGGGGTCTGGATGAGCAGTTCTTC. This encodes CASSLTGGGLDEQFF.

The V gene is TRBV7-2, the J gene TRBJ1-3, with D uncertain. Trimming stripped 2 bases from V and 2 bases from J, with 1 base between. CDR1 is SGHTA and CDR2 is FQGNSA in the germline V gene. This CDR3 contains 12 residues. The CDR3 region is CASSLTGNTIYF. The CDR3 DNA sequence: TGTGCCAGCAGCTTAACTGGAAACACCATATATTTT.

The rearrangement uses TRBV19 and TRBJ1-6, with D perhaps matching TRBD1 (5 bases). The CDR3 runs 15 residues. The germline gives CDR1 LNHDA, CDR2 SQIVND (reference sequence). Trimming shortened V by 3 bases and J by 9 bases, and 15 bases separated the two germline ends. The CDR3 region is CASSIGAQGGSPLHF. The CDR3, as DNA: TGTGCCAGTAGTATCGGGGCGCAGGGAGGTTCACCCCTCCACTTT.

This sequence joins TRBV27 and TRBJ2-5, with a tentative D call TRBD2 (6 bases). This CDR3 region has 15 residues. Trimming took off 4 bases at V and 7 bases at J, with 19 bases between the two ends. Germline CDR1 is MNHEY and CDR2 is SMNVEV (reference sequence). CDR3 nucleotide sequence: TGTGCCAGCAGTTCCCGGACTAATTACGCGGGGACCCAGTACTTC. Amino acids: CASSSRTNYAGTQYF.

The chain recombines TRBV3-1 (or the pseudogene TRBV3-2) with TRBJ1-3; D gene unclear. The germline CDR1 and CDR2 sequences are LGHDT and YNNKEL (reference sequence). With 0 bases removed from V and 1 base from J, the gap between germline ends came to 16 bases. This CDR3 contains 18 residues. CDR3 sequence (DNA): TGTGCCAGCAGCCAAGAATTGGTCAGCGAGGGTTCTGGAAACACCATATATTTT. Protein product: CASSQELVSEGSGNTIYF.

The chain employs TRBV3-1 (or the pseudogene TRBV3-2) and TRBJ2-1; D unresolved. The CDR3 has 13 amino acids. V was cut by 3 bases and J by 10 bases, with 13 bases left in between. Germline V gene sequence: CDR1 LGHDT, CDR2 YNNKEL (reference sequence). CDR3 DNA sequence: TGTGCCAGCAGCCAGGCCCTTTTCACCGAGCAGTTCTTC. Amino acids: CASSQALFTEQFF.

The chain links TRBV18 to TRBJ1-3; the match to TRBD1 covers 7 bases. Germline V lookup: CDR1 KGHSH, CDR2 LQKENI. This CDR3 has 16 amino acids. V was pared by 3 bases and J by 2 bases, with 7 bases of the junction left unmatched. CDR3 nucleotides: TGTGCCAGCTCACCCTCAACAGGGGAAACTGGAAACACCATATATTTT. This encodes CASSPSTGETGNTIYF.

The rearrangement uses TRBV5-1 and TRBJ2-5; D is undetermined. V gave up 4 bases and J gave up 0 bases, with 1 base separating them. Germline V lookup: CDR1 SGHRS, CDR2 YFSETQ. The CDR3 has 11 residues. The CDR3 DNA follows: TGCGCCAGCAGCGACCAAGAGACCCAGTACTTC. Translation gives CASSDQETQYF.

The DNA of the CDR3 is TGCGCCAGCAGCCAAGATGGGGACGGCTACACCTTC. It translates to CASSQDGDGYTF. The chain is built from TRBV4-1 and TRBJ1-2; D possibly corresponds to TRBD1 (5 bases). This CDR3 contains 12 residues. V lost 0 bases to trimming and J lost 8 bases, with 7 bases between them. CDR1 and CDR2 from the germline V gene are MGHRA and YSYEKL.

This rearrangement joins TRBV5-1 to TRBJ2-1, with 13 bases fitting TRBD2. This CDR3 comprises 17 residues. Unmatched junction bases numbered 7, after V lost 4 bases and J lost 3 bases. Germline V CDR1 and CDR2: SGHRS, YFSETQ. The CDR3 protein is CASSPPGTSGDYNEQFF. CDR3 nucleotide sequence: TGCGCCAGCAGCCCCCCGGGGACTAGCGGGGACTACAATGAGCAGTTCTTC.

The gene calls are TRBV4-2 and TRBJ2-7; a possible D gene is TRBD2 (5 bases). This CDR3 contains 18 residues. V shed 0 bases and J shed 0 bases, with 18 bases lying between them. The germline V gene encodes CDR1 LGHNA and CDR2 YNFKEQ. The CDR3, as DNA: TGTGCCAGCAGCCAAGATCCTGTCGGACTGCTGAGCTCCTACGAGCAGTACTTC. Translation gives CASSQDPVGLLSSYEQYF.

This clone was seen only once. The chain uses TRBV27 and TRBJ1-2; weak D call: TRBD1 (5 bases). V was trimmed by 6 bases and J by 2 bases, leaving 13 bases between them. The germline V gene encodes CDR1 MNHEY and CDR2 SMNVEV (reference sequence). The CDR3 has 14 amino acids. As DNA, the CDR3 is TGTGCCAGCAGACTACTGGGGGGGAACTATGGCTACACCTTC. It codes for CASRLLGGNYGYTF.

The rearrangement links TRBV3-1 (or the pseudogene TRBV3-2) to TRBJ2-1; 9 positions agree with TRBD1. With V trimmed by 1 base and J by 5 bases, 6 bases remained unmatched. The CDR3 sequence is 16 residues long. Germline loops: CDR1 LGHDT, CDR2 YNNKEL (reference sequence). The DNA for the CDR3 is TGTGCCAGCAGCCAAGCGGGGACAGGGTACCACAATGAGCAGTTCTTC. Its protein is CASSQAGTGYHNEQFF.

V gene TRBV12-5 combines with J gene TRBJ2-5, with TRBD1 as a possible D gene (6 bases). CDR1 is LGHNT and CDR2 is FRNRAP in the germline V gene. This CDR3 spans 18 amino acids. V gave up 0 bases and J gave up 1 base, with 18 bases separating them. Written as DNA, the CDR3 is TGTGCTAGTGGTTTGGTACAGGGCCCAGGGAACTCCCAAGAGACCCAGTACTTC. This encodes CASGLVQGPGNSQETQYF. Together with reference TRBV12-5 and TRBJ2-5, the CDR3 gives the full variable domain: DARVTQTPRHKVTEMGQEVTMRCQPILGHNTVFWYRQTMMQGLELLAYFRNRAPLDDSGMPKDRFSAEMPDATLATLKIQPSEPRDSAVYFCASGLVQGPGNSQETQYFGPGTRLLVL.

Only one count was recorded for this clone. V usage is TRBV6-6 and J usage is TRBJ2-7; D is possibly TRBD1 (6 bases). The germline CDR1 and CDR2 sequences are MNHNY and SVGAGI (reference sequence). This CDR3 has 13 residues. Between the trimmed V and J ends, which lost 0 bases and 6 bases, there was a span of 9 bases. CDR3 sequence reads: CASSYSRGGEQYF. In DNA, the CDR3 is TGTGCCAGCAGTTACTCGAGAGGGGGCGAGCAGTACTTC.

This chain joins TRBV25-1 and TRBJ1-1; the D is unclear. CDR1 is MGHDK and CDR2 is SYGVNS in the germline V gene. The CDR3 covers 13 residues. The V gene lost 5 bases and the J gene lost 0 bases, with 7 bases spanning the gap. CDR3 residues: CASSPLMNTEAFF. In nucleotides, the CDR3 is TGTGCCAGCAGTCCTCTGATGAACACTGAAGCTTTCTTT.

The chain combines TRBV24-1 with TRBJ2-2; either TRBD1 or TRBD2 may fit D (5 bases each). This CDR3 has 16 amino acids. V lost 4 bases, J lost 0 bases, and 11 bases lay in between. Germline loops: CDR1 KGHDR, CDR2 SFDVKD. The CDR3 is CATSDIGAANTGELFF. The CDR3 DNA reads TGTGCCACCAGTGACATCGGGGCAGCGAACACCGGGGAGCTGTTTTTT.

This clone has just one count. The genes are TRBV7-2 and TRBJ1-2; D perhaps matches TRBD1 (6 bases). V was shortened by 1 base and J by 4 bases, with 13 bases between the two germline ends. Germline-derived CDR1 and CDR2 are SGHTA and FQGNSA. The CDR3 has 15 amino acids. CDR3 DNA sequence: TGTGCCAGCAGCTTAGATGGAGGGGGGACCTATGGCTACACCTTC. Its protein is CASSLDGGGTYGYTF.

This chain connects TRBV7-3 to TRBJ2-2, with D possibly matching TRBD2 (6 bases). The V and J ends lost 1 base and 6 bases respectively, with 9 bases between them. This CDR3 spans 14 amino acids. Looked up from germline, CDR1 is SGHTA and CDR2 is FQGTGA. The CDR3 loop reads CASSLNGEAGELFF. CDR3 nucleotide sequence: TGTGCCAGCAGCTTAAACGGGGAGGCCGGGGAGCTGTTTTTT.

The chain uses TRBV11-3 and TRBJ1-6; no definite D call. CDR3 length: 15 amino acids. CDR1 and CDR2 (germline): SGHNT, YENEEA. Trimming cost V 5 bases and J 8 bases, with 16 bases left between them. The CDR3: CASSRMTGRYSPLHF. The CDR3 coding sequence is TGTGCCAGCAGCCGCATGACCGGGAGGTATTCACCCCTCCACTTT.

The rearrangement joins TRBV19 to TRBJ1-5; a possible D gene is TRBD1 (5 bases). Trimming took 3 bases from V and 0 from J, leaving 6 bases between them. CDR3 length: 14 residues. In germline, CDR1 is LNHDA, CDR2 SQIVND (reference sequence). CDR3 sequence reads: CASSMGLSNQPQHF. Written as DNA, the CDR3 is TGTGCCAGTAGTATGGGACTTAGCAATCAGCCCCAGCATTTT.

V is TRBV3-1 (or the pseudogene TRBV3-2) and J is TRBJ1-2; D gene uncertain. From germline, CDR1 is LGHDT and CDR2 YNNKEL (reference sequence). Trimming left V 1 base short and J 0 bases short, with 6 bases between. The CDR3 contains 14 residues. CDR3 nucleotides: TGTGCCAGCAGCCAAGTGAACTCTAACTATGGCTACACCTTC. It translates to CASSQVNSNYGYTF.

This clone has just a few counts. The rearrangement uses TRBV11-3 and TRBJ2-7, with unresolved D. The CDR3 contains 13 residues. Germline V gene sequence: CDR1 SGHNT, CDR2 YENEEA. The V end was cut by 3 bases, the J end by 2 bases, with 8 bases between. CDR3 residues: CASSFESPYEQYF. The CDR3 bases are TGTGCCAGCAGCTTCGAATCACCCTACGAGCAGTACTTC.

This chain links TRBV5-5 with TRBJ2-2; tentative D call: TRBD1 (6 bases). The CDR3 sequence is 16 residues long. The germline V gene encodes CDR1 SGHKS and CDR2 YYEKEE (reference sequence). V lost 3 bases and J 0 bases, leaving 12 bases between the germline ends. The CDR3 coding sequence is TGTGCCAGCAGCTGGGGGACAAATACGAACACCGGGGAGCTGTTTTTT. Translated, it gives CASSWGTNTNTGELFF.